This T cell receptor beta chain stems from a study of CD8 T cells in ankylosing spondylitis. Study-wide points: What appeared characteristic of ankylosing spondylitis blood was a TCR beta motif of 7 or 8 highly homologous variants.

One entry per CDR3 protein, called by TCRdb with MiXCR from the 5' RACE reads. The table includes about 240,000 distinct CDR3 sequences, 8% to 10% detected once. The CDR3 runs to 17 residues. Germline lookup yields CDR1 SGHTA and CDR2 FQGNSA. The ends lost 3 bases at V and 2 bases at J; junction bases unmatched: 10. This clonotype was seen a handful of times. Antigen specificity is unknown. Source material: blood, either unsorted or a sorted T cell fraction (not recorded which). This chain connects TRBV7-2 to TRBJ2-3; 8 nucleotides match TRBD2. The sequence was obtained from a female donor with ankylosing spondylitis or in good health (not recorded which). CDR3 in amino acids: CASSLGASGPYTDTQYF. The CDR3 coding sequence is TGTGCCAGCAGCTTGGGGGCTAGCGGGCCCTACACAGATACGCAGTATTTT.